This T cell receptor beta chain was identified during a study of cytomegalovirus exposure and HLA in healthy donors. Study background: Clustering assigned 81% of the approximately 400 genotyped donors to the Caucasian-associated ancestry cluster.

Both 60 Vbeta primers and 13 Jbeta primers went into the PCR. Repertoires were generated with immunoSEQ multiplex PCR, while TCRdb's copy carries only in-frame clones and drops some. The sample holds about 180,000 clones, roughly four fifths seen once. The J segment lost 2 bases and the V segment lost 1 base, leaving 2 bases of the junction unmatched. The CDR3 length is 16 residues. Germline-derived CDR1 and CDR2 are LGHNA and YSLEER. The study, taken as a whole, reports: There were some public TCRs occurring in many donors, but most TCR sequences were rare. Cytomegalovirus association was assigned to about 150 TCR beta chains. Later analysis revealed greater clonal expansion in HLA-associated TCR beta chains than in equally common others.

Note on this clone: The antigen is not known.

The chain is built from TRBV4-3 and TRBJ2-2, with 9 bases lining up with TRBD2. Sequencing was performed on PBMCs. This clonotype originated in a woman between 50 and 59 years old in good health and CMV-seronegative. CDR3 sequence (DNA): TGCGCCAGCAGCCAAGCAGCGGGGGGAAACACCGGGGAGCTGTTTTTT. Translated: CASSQAAGGNTGELFF.